This T cell receptor (beta chain) was recorded in a study of PD-1 blockade in classical Hodgkin lymphoma. Study findings and constraints: When set against healthy donors, newly diagnosed patients were reported to show lower baseline TCR diversity. Complete responders started with a diversity level that resembled newly diagnosed patients at baseline.

Points on this clone: The antigen is unknown.

All trial patients relapsed after autologous stem cell transplantation. Complete response, partial response or progressive disease were the best responses. The table came from immunoSEQ multiplex PCR; TCRdb's copy has only in-frame clones and leaves some out. In the table there are tens of thousands of clones, roughly 70% of which are singletons. Trimming left V 6 bases short and J 4 bases short, with 19 bases between. This CDR3 spans 16 amino acids. Germline CDR1 and CDR2: MDHEN and SYDVKM. This TCR was sampled from a human donor with classical Hodgkin lymphoma. Sequencing used peripheral blood mononuclear cells (PBMCs), obtained before the second cycle of nivolumab. The chain employs TRBV28 and TRBJ2-1; D could derive from TRBD1 or TRBD2 (5 bases each). CDR3 residues: CASRTTRDLAYNEQFF. The CDR3 region has the DNA TGTGCCAGCAGAACAACCCGGGACCTAGCTTACAATGAGCAGTTCTTC.